The 26 T cell receptor beta chains in this list originate from one sample, sequenced in a study of cytomegalovirus exposure and HLA in healthy donors. Sequencing was performed with immunoSEQ multiplex PCR; in TCRdb, only in-frame clones are kept and a portion is missing. The table shows over 120,000 clones, with 89% occurring only once. Sequencing was carried out using PBMCs. The receptors were gathered from a woman aged 18-30 years in good health and CMV-seropositive.

V is TRBV6-5 and J is TRBJ1-2; D not certain. This CDR3 has 14 amino acids. Trimming pared 7 bases from V and 3 bases from J, leaving 15 bases between. Per the germline V gene, CDR1 is MNHEY and CDR2 is SVGAGI. The CDR3 nucleotides are TGTGCCAGCAACCCGGCCTTAGAGGACTATGGCTACACCTTC. This codes for CASNPALEDYGYTF.

The rearrangement joins TRBV6-1 to TRBJ2-7; weak D call: TRBD2 (6 bases). Germline CDR1 is MNHNS and CDR2 is SASEGT. Trimming took off 7 bases at V and 0 bases at J, with 13 bases between the two ends. The CDR3 has 14 amino acids. The CDR3 protein is CASISRGGSYEQYF. The CDR3 nucleotides are TGTGCCAGCATATCGAGGGGAGGCTCCTACGAGCAGTACTTC.

The rearrangement joins TRBV7-3 to TRBJ2-2; possible D gene TRBD2, 6 bases. V lost 5 bases to trimming and J lost 6 bases, with 10 bases between them. The germline V gene encodes CDR1 SGHTA and CDR2 FQGTGA. The CDR3 runs to 13 residues. CDR3 in amino acids: CASSPGLAGELFF. Written as DNA, the CDR3 is TGTGCCAGCAGCCCGGGACTGGCCGGGGAGCTGTTTTTT.

This chain connects TRBV2 to TRBJ1-4; D unresolved. Trimming cost V 0 bases and J 0 bases, with 5 bases left between them. Germline V gene sequence: CDR1 SNHLY, CDR2 FYNNEI. The CDR3 is 15 residues long. The CDR3 region is CASSEAGATNEKLFF. Here the CDR3 DNA reads TGTGCCAGCAGTGAAGCCGGGGCAACTAATGAAAAACTGTTTTTT.

This chain joins TRBV5-6 and TRBJ1-2, with TRBD1 identical over 9 bases. V gave up 2 bases and J gave up 4 bases; unmatched junction bases: 6. The CDR3 has 15 residues. Germline assignment: CDR1 SGHDT and CDR2 YYEEEE. The CDR3, as DNA: TGTGCCAGCAGCTTCTGGACAGGGGTGAGCTATGGCTACACCTTC. This sequence encodes CASSFWTGVSYGYTF.

This clone has only a few counts. The J gene is TRBJ1-4, the V gene TRBV18; D is unresolved. The V end lost 8 bases, the J end lost 7 bases, and 20 bases lay between the germline ends. Germline lookup yields CDR1 KGHSH and CDR2 LQKENI. CDR3 length: 15 amino acids. This CDR3 reads CASPPRVGESEKLFF. CDR3 nucleotide sequence: TGTGCCAGCCCCCCGCGGGTAGGAGAAAGTGAAAAACTGTTTTTT.

This chain links TRBV4-1 with TRBJ2-7; 10 nucleotides match TRBD1. CDR3 size: 15 residues. Germline CDR1 is MGHRA and CDR2 is YSYEKL. V shed 0 bases, J shed 4 bases, and the junction held 3 bases outside the gene matches. CDR3 in DNA: TGCGCCAGCAGCCAAGAGGGGACAGGGGAATACGAGCAGTACTTC. Translation: CASSQEGTGEYEQYF.

The rearrangement links TRBV7-2 to TRBJ2-7, with TRBD1 matching 8 bases. The CDR3 totals 15 residues. V dropped 2 bases and J dropped 2; count of bases not matched to a gene: 5. Germline V gives CDR1 SGHTA, CDR2 FQGNSA. The CDR3 bases are TGTGCCAGCAGCTTATCAGGGGGCTGGACCTACGAGCAGTACTTC. Amino acids: CASSLSGGWTYEQYF.

This chain connects TRBV30 to TRBJ1-2; D perhaps matches TRBD1 (5 bases). This CDR3 is built from 12 residues. V lost 7 bases, J lost 1 base, and 10 bases lay in between. From germline, CDR1 is GTSNPN and CDR2 SVGIG (reference sequence). The CDR3 bases are TGTGCCTTAGTTAGGGGTAACTATGGCTACACCTTC. Translation gives CALVRGNYGYTF.

J is TRBJ1-1 and V is TRBV19; 8 nucleotides agree with TRBD1. This CDR3 comprises 13 residues. Trimming cost V 4 bases and J 7 bases; bases outside gene matches: 5. Germline CDR1 is LNHDA and CDR2 is SQIVND (reference sequence). The CDR3 nucleotides read TGTGCCAGTAGTACGGGGACAGGCGATGAAGCTTTCTTT. The encoded protein is CASSTGTGDEAFF. The full variable domain, in which reference TRBV19 and TRBJ1-1 provide the parts outside the CDR3, is DGGITQSPKYLFRKEGQNVTLSCEQNLNHDAMYWYRQDPGQGLRLIYYSQIVNDFQKGDIAEGYSVSREKKESFPLTVTSAQKNPTAFYLCASSTGTGDEAFFGQGTRLTVV.

The V call is TRBV21-1, the J call TRBJ2-3; the listed D gene, TRBD2, was not tested against the DNA. TRBV21-1 is noted as a pseudogene. This CDR3 region has 11 residues. The chain's CDR3 is CAHLGGTLQYF. The CDR3 region has the DNA TGTGCCCACCTGGGGGGGACTTTGCAGTATTTT.

The chain uses TRBV11-2 and TRBJ1-6; no reliable D call. Per the germline V gene, CDR1 is SGHAT and CDR2 is FQNNGV. V lost 3 bases to trimming and J lost 0 bases, with 9 bases between them. This CDR3 spans 16 amino acids. The CDR3 sequence: CASSFPRSSYNSPLHF. Written as DNA, the CDR3 is TGTGCCAGCAGCTTTCCTCGGAGCTCCTATAATTCACCCCTCCACTTT.

The rearrangement joins TRBV6-5 to TRBJ1-2, with TRBD1 matching 7 bases. Germline CDR1 reads MNHEY; CDR2 reads SVGAGI. The CDR3 sequence is 14 residues long. V dropped 5 bases and J dropped 4; count of bases not matched to a gene: 7. As DNA, the CDR3 is TGTGCCAGCAGTCGACAGGGCGCACCCTATGGCTACACCTTC. This gives the protein CASSRQGAPYGYTF.

The chain links TRBV5-4 to TRBJ1-2; weak D call: TRBD1 (6 bases). The CDR3 length is 14 residues. The germline V gene encodes CDR1 SGHNT and CDR2 YYREEE (reference sequence). V was clipped by 1 base and J by 4 bases, with 11 bases between them. CDR3 sequence reads: CASSLSGQPYGYTF. DNA of the CDR3: TGTGCCAGCAGCTTGTCTGGACAGCCCTATGGCTACACCTTC.

V is TRBV9 and J is TRBJ2-1; 9 bases fit TRBD2. CDR1 is SGDLS, CDR2 YYNGEE, per germline. J lost 5 bases, V lost 1 base, and 1 base had no gene match. The CDR3 sequence is 14 residues long. The CDR3 protein is CASSVRTSDNEQFF. CDR3 nucleotide sequence: TGTGCCAGCAGCGTAAGGACTAGCGACAATGAGCAGTTCTTC.

This clone was seen only once. V gene TRBV9 combines with J gene TRBJ2-5; 8 bases align to TRBD2. V trimming: 1 base; J trimming: 5 bases; junction bases outside the gene matches: 10. Per the germline V gene, CDR1 is SGDLS and CDR2 is YYNGEE. The CDR3 is 16 amino acids. The DNA for the CDR3 is TGTGCCAGCAGCGTATCGAGGACTAGCCGTACGGAGACCCAGTACTTC. Translation: CASSVSRTSRTETQYF.

V and J are TRBV2 and TRBJ2-3, with 15 bases identical to TRBD2. Germline assignment: CDR1 SNHLY and CDR2 FYNNEI. The CDR3 has 17 amino acids. Trimming removed 6 bases from V and 2 bases from J; junction bases left unmatched: 6. The CDR3 DNA follows: TGTGCCAGCAGGGGGACTAGCGGGGGGCCTTCCACAGATACGCAGTATTTT. Translation: CASRGTSGGPSTDTQYF.

This chain links TRBV4-1 with TRBJ1-2, with no clear D. The CDR3 runs 16 residues. Germline CDR1 MGHRA, CDR2 YSYEKL. V lost 2 bases to trimming and J lost 4 bases, with 17 bases between them. The CDR3 nucleotides are TGCGCCAGCAGCCAATCAACCGACTGGAGGCTCTATGGCTACACCTTC. This sequence encodes CASSQSTDWRLYGYTF.

The sample holds one count of this clone. CDR3 in amino acids: CASRLQGAGGNTIYF. Here the CDR3 DNA reads TGTGCCAGCAGACTACAGGGGGCCGGTGGAAACACCATATATTTT. The V gene is TRBV2, the J gene TRBJ1-3; 9 bases are a match to TRBD1. V dropped 6 bases and J dropped 3; count of bases not matched to a gene: 6. CDR3 size: 15 residues. The germline CDR1 and CDR2 sequences are SNHLY and FYNNEI.

The V gene is TRBV28, the J gene TRBJ1-5, with a weak D call TRBD1 (6 bases). The CDR3 length is 16 residues. CDR1 is MDHEN, CDR2 SYDVKM, per germline. Trimming removed 7 bases at V and 3 bases at J, with 19 bases between. The CDR3 DNA is TGTGCCAGCACCTTTAGGCGGGGGGCAAACAATCAGCCCCAGCATTTT. It is translated as CASTFRRGANNQPQHF.

The chain carries TRBV6-5 and TRBJ2-7; D is unresolved. V was pared by 0 bases and J by 0 bases, with 12 bases between. There are 16 residues in the CDR3. Germline lookup yields CDR1 MNHEY and CDR2 SVGAGI. Here the CDR3 DNA reads TGTGCCAGCAGTTACTCAACCAACAGCCTCTCCTACGAGCAGTACTTC. It is translated as CASSYSTNSLSYEQYF.

The rearrangement uses TRBV5-1 and TRBJ2-1; 13 bases match TRBD2. Trimming at V came to 5 bases and at J to 3 bases, leaving 5 bases not matched to a gene. The CDR3 length is 16 residues. Looked up from germline, CDR1 is SGHRS and CDR2 is YFSETQ. DNA for the CDR3: TGCGCCAGCAGAGACGGGACTAGCGGGGACTACAATGAGCAGTTCTTC. Residues: CASRDGTSGDYNEQFF.

The chain employs TRBV4-2 and TRBJ1-2; 8 bases line up with TRBD1. The germline CDR1 and CDR2 sequences are LGHNA and YNFKEQ. The CDR3 spans 16 residues. V shed 4 bases, J shed 4 bases, and the junction held 11 bases outside the gene matches. The CDR3 sequence: CASSRRDRTLPYGYTF. CDR3 in DNA: TGTGCCAGCAGCCGCCGGGACAGGACCCTCCCCTATGGCTACACCTTC.

This clone was recorded a few times. The chain has TRBV10-1 and TRBJ1-2, with TRBD1 identical over 8 bases. Looked up from germline, CDR1 is WNHNN and CDR2 is SYGVQD (reference sequence). The CDR3 spans 13 residues. The V and J ends lost 6 bases and 7 bases, in that order; junction bases with no gene match: 7. The CDR3, as DNA: TGCGCCAGCAGCCCGGGACAGGCTTTTGGCTACACCTTC. Its translation is CASSPGQAFGYTF.

The chain employs TRBV7-6 and TRBJ2-3; tentatively, D is TRBD2 (7 bases). V dropped 5 bases and J dropped 4 bases, with 22 bases sitting between them. Germline loops: CDR1 SGHVS, CDR2 FNYEAQ. This CDR3 spans 17 amino acids. CDR3 loop: CASSRRGGGSTPDTQYF. The CDR3 nucleotides are TGTGCCAGCAGCCGAAGAGGGGGGGGGTCCACGCCAGATACGCAGTATTTT. The variable domain in full, completed from reference TRBV7-6 and TRBJ2-3, reads GAGVSQSPRYKVTKRGQDVALRCDPISGHVSLYWYRQALGQGPEFLTYFNYEAQQDKSGLPNDRFSAERPEGSISTLTIQRTEQRDSAMYRCASSRRGGGSTPDTQYFGPGTRLTVL.

The chain has TRBV7-9 and TRBJ1-1, with 7 bases identical to TRBD1. Germline values: CDR1 SEHNR, CDR2 FQNEAQ (reference sequence). The J segment lost 3 bases and the V segment lost 5 bases, leaving 12 bases of the junction unmatched. This CDR3 comprises 16 residues. The CDR3 DNA is TGTGCCAGCAGCACCGAAACGTGGGACAGAGACACTGAAGCTTTCTTT. This encodes CASSTETWDRDTEAFF.